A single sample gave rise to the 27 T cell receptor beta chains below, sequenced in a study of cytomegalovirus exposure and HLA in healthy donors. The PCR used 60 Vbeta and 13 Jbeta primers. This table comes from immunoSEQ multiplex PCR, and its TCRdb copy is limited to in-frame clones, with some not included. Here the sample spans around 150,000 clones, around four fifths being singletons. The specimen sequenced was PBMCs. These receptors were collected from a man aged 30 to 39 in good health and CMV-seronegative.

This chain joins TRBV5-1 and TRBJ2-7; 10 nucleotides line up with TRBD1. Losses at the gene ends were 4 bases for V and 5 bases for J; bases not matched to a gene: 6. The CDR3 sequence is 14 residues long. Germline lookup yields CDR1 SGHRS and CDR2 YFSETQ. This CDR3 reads CASSLGQGLDEQYF. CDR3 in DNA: TGCGCCAGCAGCCTGGGACAGGGGTTAGACGAGCAGTACTTC.

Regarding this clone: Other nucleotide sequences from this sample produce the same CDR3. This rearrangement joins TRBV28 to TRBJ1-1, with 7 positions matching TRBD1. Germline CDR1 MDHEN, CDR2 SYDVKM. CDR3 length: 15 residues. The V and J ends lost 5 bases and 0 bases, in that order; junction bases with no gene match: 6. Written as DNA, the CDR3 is TGTGCCAGCAGTCCGCACAGGGGAATGAACACTGAAGCTTTCTTT. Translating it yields CASSPHRGMNTEAFF.

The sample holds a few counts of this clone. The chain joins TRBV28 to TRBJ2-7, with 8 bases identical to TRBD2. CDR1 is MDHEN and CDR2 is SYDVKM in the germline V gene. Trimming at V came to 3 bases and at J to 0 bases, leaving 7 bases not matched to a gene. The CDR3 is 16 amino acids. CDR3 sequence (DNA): TGTGCCAGCAGTTTTCATCTAGCGGGCCTCTCCTACGAGCAGTACTTC. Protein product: CASSFHLAGLSYEQYF. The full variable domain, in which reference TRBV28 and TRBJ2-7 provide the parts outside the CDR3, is DVKVTQSSRYLVKRTGEKVFLECVQDMDHENMFWYRQDPGLGLRLIYFSYDVKMKEKGDIPEGYSVSREKKERFSLILESASTNQTSMYLCASSFHLAGLSYEQYFGPGTRLTVT.

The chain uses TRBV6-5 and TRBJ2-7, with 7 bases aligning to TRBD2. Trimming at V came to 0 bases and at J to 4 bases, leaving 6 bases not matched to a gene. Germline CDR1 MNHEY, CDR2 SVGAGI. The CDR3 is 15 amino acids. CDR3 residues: CASSYSSAGEYEQYF. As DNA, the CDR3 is TGTGCCAGCAGTTACTCGTCGGCGGGGGAATACGAGCAGTACTTC.

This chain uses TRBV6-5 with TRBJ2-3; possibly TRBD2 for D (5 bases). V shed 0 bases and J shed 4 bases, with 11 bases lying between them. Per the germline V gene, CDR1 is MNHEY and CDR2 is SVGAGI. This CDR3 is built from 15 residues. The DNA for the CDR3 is TGTGCCAGCAGTTACTCAGGTCTTAGCGCAGATACGCAGTATTTT. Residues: CASSYSGLSADTQYF.

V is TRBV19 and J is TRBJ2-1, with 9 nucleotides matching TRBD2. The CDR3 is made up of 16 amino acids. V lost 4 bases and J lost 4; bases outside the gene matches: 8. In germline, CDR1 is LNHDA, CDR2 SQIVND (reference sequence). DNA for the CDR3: TGTGCCAGTAGTAGCGGGAGGGCCGGGACATACAATGAGCAGTTCTTC. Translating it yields CASSSGRAGTYNEQFF.

This CDR3 is CASSSGTVSSYEQYF. In DNA form, the CDR3 reads TGCGCCAGCAGCTCAGGGACTGTTAGCTCCTACGAGCAGTACTTC. V is TRBV4-1 and J is TRBJ2-7, with D perhaps matching TRBD2 (6 bases). Germline V lookup: CDR1 MGHRA, CDR2 YSYEKL. There are 15 residues in the CDR3. Trimming took off 5 bases at V and 0 bases at J, with 14 bases between the two ends.

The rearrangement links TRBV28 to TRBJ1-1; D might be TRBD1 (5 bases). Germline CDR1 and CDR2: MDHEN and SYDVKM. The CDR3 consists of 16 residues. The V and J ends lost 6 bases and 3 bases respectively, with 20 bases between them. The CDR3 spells CASRDMGQGDHTEAFF. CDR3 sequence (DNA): TGTGCCAGCAGGGACATGGGGCAGGGCGATCACACTGAAGCTTTCTTT.

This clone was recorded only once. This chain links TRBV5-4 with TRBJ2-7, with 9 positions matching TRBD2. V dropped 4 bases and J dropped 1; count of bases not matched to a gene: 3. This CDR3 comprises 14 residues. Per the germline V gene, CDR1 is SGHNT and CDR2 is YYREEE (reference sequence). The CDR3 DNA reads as TGTGCCAGCAGCCCTGCGGGGGGGTCCTACGAGCAGTACTTC. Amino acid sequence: CASSPAGGSYEQYF.

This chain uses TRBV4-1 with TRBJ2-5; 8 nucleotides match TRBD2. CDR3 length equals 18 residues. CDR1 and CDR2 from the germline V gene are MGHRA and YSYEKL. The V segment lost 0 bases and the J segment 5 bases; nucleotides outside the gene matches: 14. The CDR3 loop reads CASSQDIVIAGGEETQYF. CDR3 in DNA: TGCGCCAGCAGCCAAGATATTGTAATTGCGGGGGGCGAGGAGACCCAGTACTTC.

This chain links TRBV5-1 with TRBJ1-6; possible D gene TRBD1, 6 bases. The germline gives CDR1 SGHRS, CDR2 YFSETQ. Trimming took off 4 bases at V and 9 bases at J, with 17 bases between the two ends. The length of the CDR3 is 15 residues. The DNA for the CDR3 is TGCGCCAGCAGCACAGGGACCAACGCCGGTTCACCCCTCCACTTT. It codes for CASSTGTNAGSPLHF.

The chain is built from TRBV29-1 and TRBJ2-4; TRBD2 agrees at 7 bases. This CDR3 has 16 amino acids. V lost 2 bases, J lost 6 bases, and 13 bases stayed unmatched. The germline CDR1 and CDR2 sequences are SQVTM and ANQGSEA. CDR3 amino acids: CSVESSGSAKGNIQYF. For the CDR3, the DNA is TGCAGCGTTGAATCTAGCGGAAGCGCTAAAGGAAACATTCAGTACTTC.

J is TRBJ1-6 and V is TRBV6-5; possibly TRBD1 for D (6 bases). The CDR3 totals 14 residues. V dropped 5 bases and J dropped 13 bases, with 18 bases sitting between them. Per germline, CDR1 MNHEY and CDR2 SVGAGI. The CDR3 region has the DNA TGTGCCAGCAGTCCCCGCCGACAGGCCAATCCCCTCCACTTT. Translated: CASSPRRQANPLHF.

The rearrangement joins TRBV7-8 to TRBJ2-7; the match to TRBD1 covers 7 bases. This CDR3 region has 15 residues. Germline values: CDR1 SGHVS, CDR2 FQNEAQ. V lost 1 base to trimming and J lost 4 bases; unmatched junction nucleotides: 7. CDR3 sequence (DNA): TGTGCCAGCAGCTTAGAAGGGGGCCTAGGTTACGAGCAGTACTTC. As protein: CASSLEGGLGYEQYF.

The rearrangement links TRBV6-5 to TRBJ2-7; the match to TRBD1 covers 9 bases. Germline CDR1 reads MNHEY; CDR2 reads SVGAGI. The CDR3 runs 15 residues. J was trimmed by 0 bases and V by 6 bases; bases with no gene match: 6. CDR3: CASRADRGYSYEQYF. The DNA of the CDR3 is TGTGCCAGCAGAGCGGACAGGGGCTACTCCTACGAGCAGTACTTC.

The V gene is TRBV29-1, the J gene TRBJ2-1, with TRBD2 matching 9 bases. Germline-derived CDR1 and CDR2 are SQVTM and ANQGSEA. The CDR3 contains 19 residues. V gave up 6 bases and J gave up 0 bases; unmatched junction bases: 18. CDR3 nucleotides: TGCAGCGTCCCACTTAGCGGGGGCATCCTCCCGAGCTCCTACAATGAGCAGTTCTTC. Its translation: CSVPLSGGILPSSYNEQFF.

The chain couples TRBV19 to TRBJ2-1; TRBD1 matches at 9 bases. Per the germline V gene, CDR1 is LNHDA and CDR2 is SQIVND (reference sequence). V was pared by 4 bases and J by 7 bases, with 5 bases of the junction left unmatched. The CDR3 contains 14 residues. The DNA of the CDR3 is TGTGCCAGTAGTACCCGACAGGGGGGTAATGAGCAGTTCTTC. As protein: CASSTRQGGNEQFF.

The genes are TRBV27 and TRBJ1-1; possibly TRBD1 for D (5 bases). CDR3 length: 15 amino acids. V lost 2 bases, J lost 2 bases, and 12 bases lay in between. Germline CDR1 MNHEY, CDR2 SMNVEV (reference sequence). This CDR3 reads CASSLRGGGNTEAFF. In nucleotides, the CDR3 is TGTGCCAGCAGTTTACGCGGGGGGGGTAACACTGAAGCTTTCTTT.

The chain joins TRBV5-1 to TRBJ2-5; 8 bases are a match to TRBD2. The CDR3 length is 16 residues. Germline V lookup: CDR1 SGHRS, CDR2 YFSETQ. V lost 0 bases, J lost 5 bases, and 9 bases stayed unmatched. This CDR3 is CASSLESRGGWETQYF. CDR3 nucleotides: TGCGCCAGCAGCTTGGAATCCCGGGGGGGCTGGGAGACCCAGTACTTC. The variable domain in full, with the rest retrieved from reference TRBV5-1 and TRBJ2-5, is KAGVTQTPRYLIKTRGQQVTLSCSPISGHRSVSWYQQTPGQGLQFLFEYFSETQRNKGNFPGRFSGRQFSNSRSEMNVSTLELGDSALYLCASSLESRGGWETQYFGPGTRLLVL.

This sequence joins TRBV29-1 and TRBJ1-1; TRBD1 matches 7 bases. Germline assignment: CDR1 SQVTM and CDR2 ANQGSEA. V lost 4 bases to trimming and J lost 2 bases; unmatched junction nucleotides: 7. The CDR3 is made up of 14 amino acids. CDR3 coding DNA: TGCAGCGTTGGACAGGGTGGTCCCAACACTGAAGCTTTCTTT. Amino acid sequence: CSVGQGGPNTEAFF.

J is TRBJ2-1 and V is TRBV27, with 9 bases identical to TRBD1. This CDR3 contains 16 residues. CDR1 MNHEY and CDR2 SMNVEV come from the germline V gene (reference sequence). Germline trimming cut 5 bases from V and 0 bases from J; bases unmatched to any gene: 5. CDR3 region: CASSKKTGGSYNEQFF. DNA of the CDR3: TGTGCCAGCAGTAAAAAGACAGGGGGCTCCTACAATGAGCAGTTCTTC.

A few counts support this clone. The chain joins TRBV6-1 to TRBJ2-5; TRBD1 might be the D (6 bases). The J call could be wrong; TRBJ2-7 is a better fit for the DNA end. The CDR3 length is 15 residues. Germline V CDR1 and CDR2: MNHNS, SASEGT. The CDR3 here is CASSEAHGRGYEQYF. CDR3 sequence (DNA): TGTGCCAGCAGTGAAGCGCACGGCAGGGGTTACGAGCAGTACTTC.

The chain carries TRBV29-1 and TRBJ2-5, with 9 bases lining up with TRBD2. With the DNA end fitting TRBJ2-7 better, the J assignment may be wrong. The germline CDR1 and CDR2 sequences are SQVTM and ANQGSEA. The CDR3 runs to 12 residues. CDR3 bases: TGCAGCGTTCAGCGGGAGGCCTACGAGCAGTACTTC. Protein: CSVQREAYEQYF.

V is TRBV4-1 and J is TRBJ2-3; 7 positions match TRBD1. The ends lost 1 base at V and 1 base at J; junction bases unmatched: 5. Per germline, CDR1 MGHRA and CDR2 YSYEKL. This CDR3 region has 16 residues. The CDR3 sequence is CASSQVWQGGTDTQYF. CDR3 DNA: TGCGCCAGCAGCCAAGTGTGGCAGGGGGGCACAGATACGCAGTATTTT.

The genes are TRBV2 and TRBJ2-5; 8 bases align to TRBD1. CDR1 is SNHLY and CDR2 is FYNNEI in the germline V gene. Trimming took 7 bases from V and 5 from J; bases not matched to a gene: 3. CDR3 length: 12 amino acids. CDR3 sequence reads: CASTGGSETQYF. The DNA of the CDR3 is TGTGCCAGCACAGGGGGCTCGGAGACCCAGTACTTC. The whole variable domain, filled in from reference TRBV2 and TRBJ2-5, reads EPEVTQTPSHQVTQMGQEVILRCVPISNHLYFYWYRQILGQKVEFLVSFYNNEISEKSEIFDDQFSVERPDGSNFTLKIRSTKLEDSAMYFCASTGGSETQYFGPGTRLLVL.

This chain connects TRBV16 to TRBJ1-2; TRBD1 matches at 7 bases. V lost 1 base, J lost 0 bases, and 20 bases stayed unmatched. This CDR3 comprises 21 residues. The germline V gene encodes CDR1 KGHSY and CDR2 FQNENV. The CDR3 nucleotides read TGTGCCAGCAGCCAATTTTCTACACTCATCCCCCTGACAGGGCCTAACTATGGCTACACCTTC. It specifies CASSQFSTLIPLTGPNYGYTF.

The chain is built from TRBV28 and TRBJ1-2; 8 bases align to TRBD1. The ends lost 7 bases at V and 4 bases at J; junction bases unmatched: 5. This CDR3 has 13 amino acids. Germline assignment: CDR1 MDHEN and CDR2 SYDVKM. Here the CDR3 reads CASTPGQGYGYTF. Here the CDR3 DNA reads TGTGCCAGCACACCCGGACAGGGCTATGGCTACACCTTC.